Detailed here is one T cell receptor beta chain. This sample stems from a study of OX40 agonist ivuxolimab in advanced cancers. In the study overall: As their treatment, patients were administered ivuxolimab, an agonistic anti-OX40 (CD134) antibody. Treatment received earlier with anti-PD-1, anti-PD-L1 or anti-CTLA-4 agents was allowed, and roughly 40% had some.

Systemic immunosuppression or a history of autoimmune disease excluded patients. Some clones are missing from TCRdb's copy, which holds only in-frame ones; the method was immunoSEQ multiplex PCR. The table has just under 65,000 clones, 81% seen once. Germline V lookup: CDR1 SGHNT, CDR2 YYREEE (reference sequence). The CDR3 is 15 amino acids. V was cut by 10 bases and J by 4 bases, with 20 bases left in between. The origin of this receptor is an adult with an advanced solid tumor such as melanoma, head and neck, liver or kidney cancer. Here the sequenced sample was CD4+ or CD8+ T cells sorted from blood, taken in a trial of the OX40 agonist ivuxolimab. J is TRBJ2-2 and V is TRBV5-4, with a tentative D call TRBD1 (7 bases). The CDR3 DNA reads as TGTGCCGAACCGCGGGGCAGGGGGTTCACCGGGGAGCTGTTTTTT. Residues: CAEPRGRGFTGELFF.